Reported below is one T cell receptor beta chain. Its matching antigen is unknown. Trimming cost V 6 bases and J 0 bases, with 8 bases left between them. Germline loops: CDR1 MNHEY, CDR2 SVGAGI. The CDR3 sequence is 13 residues long. The sample originates from a study of beta chain features in type 1 diabetes. A single heparinised blood sample, averaging around 120 mL, was obtained per donor. General study results and limits: Type 1 diabetes patients had VDJ junctions that carried fewer insertions and more deletions.

All of the isolated RNA was reverse transcribed, so expressed TCRB transcripts were sequenced. Reads from naive, central memory and regulatory T cell samples averaged about 3.3 million. Some clones are missing from TCRdb's copy, which holds only in-frame ones; the method was immunoSEQ multiplex PCR. The repertoire holds about 24,000 clones, with approximately 74% as singletons. The receptor was isolated from a middle-aged woman in good health. The gene calls are TRBV6-5 and TRBJ1-2, with D possibly being TRBD1 (5 bases). The sample comprised Tregs from blood. In DNA form, the CDR3 reads TGTGCCAGCAGGACAGACTCTAACTATGGCTACACCTTC. It specifies CASRTDSNYGYTF.